What follows are 19 T cell receptor beta chains derived from one specimen sequenced in a study of metastatic and nonmetastatic thyroid tumors. TCRdb re-called the PCR reads through MiXCR. The repertoire holds fewer than 40,000 clones, with 35% as singletons. Thyroid surgery took place with no prior treatment in any patient. The sample was tumor tissue. All receptors derive from a female donor with papillary thyroid cancer or a benign thyroid nodule (not recorded which). Some clones in this sample may be carry-over from other donors' samples.

This clone was seen a handful of times. The chain uses TRBV4-2 and TRBJ2-3; tentatively, D is TRBD2 (7 bases). This CDR3 comprises 17 residues. The ends were cut back, 2 bases at V and 4 bases at J, with 19 bases in the middle. CDR1 and CDR2 from the germline V gene are LGHNA and YNFKEQ. The CDR3 coding sequence is TGTGCCAGCAGCCAATGGGGGGGGCCCTTTTCCCCAGATACGCAGTATTTT. It translates to CASSQWGGPFSPDTQYF.

This clone has just a few counts. This chain links TRBV28 with TRBJ2-3; no definite D call. The germline V and J ends were trimmed by 0 bases and 6 bases, with 1 base remaining between them. The CDR3 consists of 11 residues. From germline, CDR1 is MDHEN and CDR2 SYDVKM. The CDR3 DNA is TGTGCCAGCAGTTTATGGGATACGCAGTATTTT. Its protein product is CASSLWDTQYF.

This clone was counted only a few times. The rearrangement uses TRBV5-4 and TRBJ2-3; TRBD2 might be the D (6 bases). The CDR3 length is 15 residues. The germline gives CDR1 SGHNT, CDR2 YYREEE (reference sequence). The V and J ends lost 4 bases and 0 bases respectively, with 12 bases between them. CDR3 DNA: TGTGCCAGCAGCATGTATAGCGGCAGCACAGATACGCAGTATTTT. It codes for CASSMYSGSTDTQYF. The full variable domain, completed using reference TRBV5-4 and TRBJ2-3, is ETGVTQSPTHLIKTRGQQVTLRCSSQSGHNTVSWYQQALGQGPQFIFQYYREEENGRGNFPPRFSGLQFPNYSSELNVNALELDDSALYLCASSMYSGSTDTQYFGPGTRLTVL.

This clone has a handful of counts. The chain carries TRBV19 and TRBJ2-7; 9 bases map to TRBD2. Germline CDR1 reads LNHDA; CDR2 reads SQIVND (reference sequence). The CDR3 is made up of 13 amino acids. The trim removed 6 bases at V and 3 bases at J, leaving 3 bases unmatched. In DNA, the CDR3 is TGTGCCAGTAGCCGCGGGGGGGACTACGAGCAGTACTTC. This sequence encodes CASSRGGDYEQYF.

This chain's CDR3 is CASSFRAGGPGNEQFF. The DNA for the CDR3 is TGTGCCAGCAGTTTTCGGGCGGGGGGGCCTGGGAATGAGCAGTTCTTC. The chain uses TRBV12-3 or TRBV12-4 and TRBJ2-1; 9 nucleotides match TRBD2. V trimming: 3 bases; J trimming: 7 bases; junction bases outside the gene matches: 10. The CDR3 sequence is 16 residues long.

At least ten counts were recorded for this clone. This chain connects TRBV5-1 to TRBJ1-5; a weak D match, TRBD1 (6 bases). This CDR3 comprises 15 residues. V shed 5 bases and J shed 0 bases, with 12 bases lying between them. Germline CDR1 is SGHRS and CDR2 is YFSETQ. The CDR3 loop reads CASREGVNSNQPQHF. Written as DNA, the CDR3 is TGCGCCAGCAGGGAGGGGGTTAATAGCAATCAGCCCCAGCATTTT.

This clone was detected only a few times. The gene calls are TRBV19 and TRBJ2-7; no firm D call. The germline V and J ends were trimmed by 3 bases and 1 base, with 7 bases remaining between them. Germline assignment: CDR1 LNHDA and CDR2 SQIVND (reference sequence). The CDR3 runs to 13 residues. CDR3 in amino acids: CASSISRSYEQYF. The CDR3 DNA reads as TGTGCCAGTAGTATTTCGCGGTCCTACGAGCAGTACTTC.

This chain links TRBV6-1 with TRBJ1-1; D is uncertain. This CDR3 contains 11 residues. Germline V gives CDR1 MNHNS, CDR2 SASEGT. The germline V and J ends were trimmed by 7 bases and 2 bases, with 5 bases remaining between them. In DNA form, the CDR3 reads TGTGCCAGCAAGGGTAACACTGAAGCTTTCTTT. Its protein is CASKGNTEAFF.

This clone was observed a handful of times. This chain connects TRBV24-1 to TRBJ2-7; D possibly corresponds to TRBD1 (5 bases). The length of the CDR3 is 14 residues. Between the trimmed V and J ends, which lost 1 base and 2 bases, there was a span of 8 bases. In germline, CDR1 is KGHDR, CDR2 SFDVKD. CDR3: CATSDFQGTYEQYF. CDR3 sequence (DNA): TGTGCCACCAGTGATTTTCAGGGTACCTACGAGCAGTACTTC.

This clone occurred a few times. This chain connects TRBV6-1 to TRBJ2-7; D may correspond to TRBD1 or TRBD2 (6 bases each). V shed 3 bases and J shed 7 bases, with 13 bases lying between them. This CDR3 contains 13 residues. Germline V gene data show CDR1 as MNHNS and CDR2 as SASEGT. In DNA form, the CDR3 reads TGTGCCAGCAGTGATATGGGGGCGGGAGAGCAGTACTTC. Encoded protein: CASSDMGAGEQYF.

This clone turned up a few times. J is TRBJ1-6 and V is TRBV4-1; D is unresolved. Trimming took off 0 bases at V and 10 bases at J, with 7 bases between the two ends. The CDR3 sequence is 13 residues long. Germline CDR1 is MGHRA and CDR2 is YSYEKL. The CDR3 loop is CASSQEIRSPLHF. The CDR3 DNA follows: TGCGCCAGCAGCCAAGAGATCCGCTCACCCCTCCACTTT.

The chain links TRBV19 to TRBJ1-2; 9 bases fit TRBD1. Germline lookup yields CDR1 LNHDA and CDR2 SQIVND (reference sequence). The CDR3 runs to 13 residues. V shed 6 bases, J shed 4 bases, and the junction held 3 bases outside the gene matches. In DNA, the CDR3 is TGTGCCAGTAGCCGGGACAGGGCCTATGGCTACACCTTC. This translates into CASSRDRAYGYTF.

This clone was detected only a few times. The chain joins TRBV27 to TRBJ2-1; 9 bases are shared with TRBD2. Germline V gene data show CDR1 as MNHEY and CDR2 as SMNVEV (reference sequence). The ends lost 5 bases at V and 4 bases at J; junction bases unmatched: 3. CDR3 size: 14 residues. CDR3 nucleotide sequence: TGTGCCAGCAGTCCTAGCGGGAATTACAATGAGCAGTTCTTC. Translation: CASSPSGNYNEQFF.

CDR3 residues: CASSFTGGNYGYTF. As DNA, the CDR3 is TGCGCCAGCAGCTTCACAGGAGGAAACTATGGCTACACCTTC. The chain has TRBV5-1 and TRBJ1-2, with a weak D call TRBD1 (5 bases). The CDR3 runs 14 residues. The V gene lost 2 bases and the J gene lost 2 bases, with 10 bases spanning the gap. CDR1 and CDR2 (germline): SGHRS, YFSETQ.

This clone was picked up one time. J is TRBJ1-2 and V is TRBV30; D may be TRBD1 (5 bases). The germline CDR1 and CDR2 sequences are GTSNPN and SVGIG (reference sequence). This CDR3 is 15 amino acids long. Trimming shortened V by 8 bases and J by 3 bases, and 22 bases separated the two germline ends. The CDR3 loop is CALSAWARGDYGYTF. CDR3 DNA: TGTGCCCTCAGCGCATGGGCCCGGGGGGACTATGGCTACACCTTC. The entire variable domain, with the rest obtained from reference TRBV30 and TRBJ1-2, is as follows: SQTIHQWPATLVQPVGSPLSLECTVEGTSNPNLYWYRQAAGRGLQLLFYSVGIGQISSEVPQNLSASRPQDRQFILSSKKLLLSDSGFYLCALSAWARGDYGYTFGSGTRLTVV.

This clone has a single count. The genes are TRBV11-1 and TRBJ2-1, with TRBD1 as a possible D gene (5 bases). Per the germline V gene, CDR1 is SGHAT and CDR2 is FQDESV (reference sequence). V was clipped by 4 bases and J by 6 bases, with 16 bases between them. This CDR3 region has 15 residues. The CDR3 DNA reads TGTGCCAGCAGCTCCAAGGGGTGGATTGGCAATGAGCAGTTCTTC. Protein: CASSSKGWIGNEQFF.

The chain recombines TRBV4-3 with TRBJ2-7; D possibly corresponds to TRBD2 (6 bases). The CDR3 sequence is 16 residues long. Trimming removed 4 bases from V and 2 bases from J, with 18 bases in between. Germline lookup yields CDR1 LGHNA and CDR2 YSLEER. The CDR3 coding sequence is TGCGCCAGCAGCCCAGAAGCGGGTCATCCTCCCTACGAGCAGTACTTC. The encoded protein is CASSPEAGHPPYEQYF.

This chain connects TRBV12-3 or TRBV12-4 to TRBJ2-4; no clear D. With 4 bases removed from V and 5 bases from J, the gap between germline ends came to 9 bases. This CDR3 is 13 amino acids long. The CDR3 spells CASSYDPENIQYF. CDR3 nucleotides: TGTGCCAGCAGTTACGACCCCGAAAACATTCAGTACTTC.

A word on this clone: A much larger clone lies a single base off, so this may be a read error. Different DNA sequences within this sample yield the same CDR3. The gene calls are TRBV6-2 or TRBV6-3 and TRBJ2-7; 8 positions agree with TRBD1. Germline lookup yields CDR1 MNHEY and CDR2 SVGEGT. CDR3 length: 15 residues. The CDR3 nucleotides read TGTGCTAGCAGTCAAGGACAGGGCAGCTCCTACGAGCAGTACTTC. This encodes CASSQGQGSSYEQYF.